The 16 T cell receptor beta chains below come from one sample, sequenced in a study of control samples from healthy donors and cancer patients. Clones were read by immunoSEQ multiplex PCR, and TCRdb kept only the in-frame ones, dropping some. The table lists roughly 63,000 clones, more than 85% of them singletons. What was sequenced was PBMCs. These TCRs come from a man between 35 and 55 years old with colorectal cancer.

J is TRBJ1-2 and V is TRBV6-5; no clear D gene. The germline CDR1 and CDR2 sequences are MNHEY and SVGAGI. The CDR3 is made up of 13 amino acids. Trimming removed 10 bases at V and 8 bases at J, with 20 bases between. This CDR3 is CATRTDITRGYTF. CDR3 coding DNA: TGTGCCACCAGGACGGATATAACGAGGGGCTACACCTTC.

This chain links TRBV7-3 with TRBJ2-1; 8 bases fit TRBD2. With V trimmed by 5 bases and J by 4 bases, 4 bases remained unmatched. Germline V lookup: CDR1 SGHTA, CDR2 FQGTGA. This CDR3 contains 14 residues. CDR3 coding DNA: TGTGCCAGCAGCACTAGCGGACTTTACAATGAGCAGTTCTTC. It codes for CASSTSGLYNEQFF. The entire variable domain, with the rest obtained from reference TRBV7-3 and TRBJ2-1, is as follows: GAGVSQTPSNKVTEKGKYVELRCDPISGHTALYWYRQSLGQGPEFLIYFQGTGAADDSGLPNDRFFAVRPEGSVSTLKIQRTERGDSAVYLCASSTSGLYNEQFFGPGTRLTVL.

The V gene is TRBV6-5, the J gene TRBJ1-4, with a tentative D call TRBD1 (5 bases). Germline V lookup: CDR1 MNHEY, CDR2 SVGAGI. V dropped 5 bases and J dropped 6 bases, with 13 bases sitting between them. CDR3 length: 14 residues. The CDR3 reads CASSKDGGYEKLFF. CDR3 DNA sequence: TGTGCCAGCAGTAAGGACGGGGGGTATGAAAAACTGTTTTTT.

This chain connects TRBV5-1 to TRBJ1-2, with no clear D. V was pared by 3 bases and J by 4 bases, with 16 bases between. This CDR3 is built from 15 residues. Germline V gives CDR1 SGHRS, CDR2 YFSETQ. CDR3 protein: CASSSLRFRGYGYTF. The CDR3 DNA follows: TGCGCCAGCAGCTCCCTGAGGTTCCGGGGCTATGGCTACACCTTC.

The CDR3 reads CASSLTGGNTIYF. In DNA form, the CDR3 reads TGTGCCAGCAGCCTGACAGGGGGGAACACCATATATTTT. This chain connects TRBV12-3 or TRBV12-4 to TRBJ1-3, with 9 bases identical to TRBD1. V trimming: 6 bases; J trimming: 7 bases; junction bases outside the gene matches: 4. The length of the CDR3 is 13 residues.

This chain uses TRBV10-3 with TRBJ2-5, with 14 bases lining up with TRBD2. J was trimmed by 5 bases and V by 5 bases; bases with no gene match: 7. The CDR3 contains 16 residues. Germline V lookup: CDR1 ENHRY, CDR2 SYGVKD. Here the CDR3 reads CAISPTSGGAGETQYF. The CDR3 coding sequence is TGTGCCATCAGTCCGACTAGCGGGGGGGCCGGTGAGACCCAGTACTTC.

V and J are TRBV19 and TRBJ1-2, with a tentative D call TRBD1 (5 bases). This CDR3 has 16 amino acids. Between the trimmed V and J ends, which lost 1 base and 1 base, there was a span of 13 bases. Germline CDR1 and CDR2: LNHDA and SQIVND (reference sequence). The CDR3 DNA follows: TGTGCCAGTAGTATAGCCACAGGCGGGTTTAACTATGGCTACACCTTC. It codes for CASSIATGGFNYGYTF.

V usage is TRBV28 and J usage is TRBJ2-5; TRBD1 is a possible D gene (5 bases). The V gene lost 6 bases and the J gene lost 2 bases, with 16 bases spanning the gap. The CDR3 runs 15 residues. Germline CDR1 MDHEN, CDR2 SYDVKM. The CDR3 DNA follows: TGTGCCAGCAGCCCCGGACGGACACTACAAGAGACCCAGTACTTC. This codes for CASSPGRTLQETQYF.

The V and J genes are TRBV7-2 and TRBJ1-1, with 9 positions matching TRBD1. The CDR3 loop spans 17 amino acids. Per germline, CDR1 SGHTA and CDR2 FQGNSA. J lost 0 bases, V lost 1 base, and 6 bases had no gene match. CDR3 amino acids: CASSLGTGAGMNTEAFF. DNA for the CDR3: TGTGCCAGCAGCTTAGGGACAGGGGCAGGGATGAACACTGAAGCTTTCTTT.

The chain joins TRBV7-3 to TRBJ2-3; 8 nucleotides align to TRBD2. The J segment lost 5 bases and the V segment lost 4 bases, leaving 17 bases of the junction unmatched. The CDR3 runs to 18 residues. CDR1 is SGHTA and CDR2 is FQGTGA in the germline V gene. The CDR3 coding sequence is TGTGCCAGCAGCTCACTCTGGTTAAGCGGGGGAGAGGGAGATACGCAGTATTTT. It is translated as CASSSLWLSGGEGDTQYF.

The chain has TRBV4-1 and TRBJ1-4; TRBD1 matches at 10 bases. Germline CDR1 is MGHRA and CDR2 is YSYEKL. The ends lost 8 bases at V and 5 bases at J; junction bases unmatched: 8. The CDR3 consists of 15 residues. The CDR3 sequence is CASSTPDRGNEKLFF. For the CDR3, the DNA is TGCGCCAGCTCCACCCCGGACAGGGGGAATGAAAAACTGTTTTTT.

The rearrangement joins TRBV5-1 to TRBJ2-5, with 7 positions matching TRBD1. The junction had 13 bases not matched to a gene; V was cut back by 0 bases and J by 5 bases. CDR1 is SGHRS and CDR2 is YFSETQ in the germline V gene. This CDR3 comprises 17 residues. The CDR3 region has the DNA TGCGCCAGCAGCTTGGGCGTACAGGGGCTGCCGCGTGAGACCCAGTACTTC. Its protein product is CASSLGVQGLPRETQYF.

The chain uses TRBV19 and TRBJ1-1; D might be TRBD1 (6 bases). Deletions cut 5 bases from V and 0 bases from J, with 19 bases between. The CDR3 is made up of 17 amino acids. Germline V gene data show CDR1 as LNHDA and CDR2 as SQIVND (reference sequence). DNA of the CDR3: TGTGCCAGTAGTCCATCCCCCCGACAGGTATTGAACACTGAAGCTTTCTTT. This gives the protein CASSPSPRQVLNTEAFF.

This chain uses TRBV20-1 with TRBJ1-1; D is ambiguous. CDR3 length: 11 amino acids. The germline V gene has CDR1 DFQATT and CDR2 SNEGSKA (reference sequence). The V and J ends lost 4 bases and 8 bases respectively, with 11 bases between them. For the CDR3, the DNA is TGCAGTGCTAATGGACTGGACGAAGCTTTCTTT. This codes for CSANGLDEAFF.

The chain combines TRBV6-2 or TRBV6-3 with TRBJ2-7, with TRBD2 as a possible D gene (6 bases). From germline, CDR1 is MNHEY and CDR2 SVGEGT. V shed 2 bases and J shed 7 bases, with 6 bases lying between them. CDR3 size: 11 residues. The CDR3 sequence is CASSYGGEQYF. CDR3 in DNA: TGTGCCAGCAGTTACGGGGGGGAGCAGTACTTC.

This chain uses TRBV6-6 with TRBJ2-5, with TRBD2 matching 12 bases. The V and J ends lost 0 bases and 2 bases, in that order; junction bases with no gene match: 1. The CDR3 consists of 16 residues. Germline-derived CDR1 and CDR2 are MNHNY and SVGAGI (reference sequence). Here the CDR3 reads CASSYSGLAGQETQYF. The CDR3 DNA reads TGTGCCAGCAGTTACTCGGGACTAGCGGGTCAAGAGACCCAGTACTTC.